The 22 T cell receptor beta chains given below trace back to one sample, sequenced in a study of T cell clonality in common variable immunodeficiency. Findings and limits, study-wide: In common variable immunodeficiency, TCR beta chains reportedly carried fewer deletions and N-nucleotide insertions.

Their recognized antigens are unknown. Clones were sequenced by immunoSEQ multiplex PCR, and TCRdb holds only the in-frame ones, with some missing. The sample yields roughly 30,000 clones, without any singletons. The source material was peripheral blood mononuclear cells. These TCRs come from a human donor with common variable immunodeficiency.

The sequenced CDR3 bases are TGTGCCAGCAGCTTAGCGACGACCAGGGGGCTTAACACTGAA. Protein product: CASSLATTRGLNTE. The complete CDR3 protein is CASSLATTRGLNTEAFF. The genes are TRBV7-8 and TRBJ1-1; 8 nucleotides align to TRBD1. The missing CDR3 end, 3 residues past where the read stops, is filled in from the germline J gene. The CDR3 spans 17 residues. The V gene end was trimmed by 0 bases and the J gene end by 2 bases; junction bases not matched to a gene: 8. The germline CDR1 and CDR2 sequences are SGHVS and FQNEAQ.

This clone was seen many times. The missing CDR3 end, 3 residues past where the read stops, is filled in from the germline J gene. The V call is TRBV2, the J call TRBJ2-1; 9 bases match TRBD1. The J segment lost 9 bases and the V segment lost 4 bases, leaving 10 bases of the junction unmatched. In germline, CDR1 is SNHLY, CDR2 FYNNEI. CDR3 length: 15 residues. The CDR3 here is CASSADRGSFSEQFF. Incomplete CDR3 DNA: TGTGCCAGCAGTGCTGACAGGGGGAGTTTCAGTGAG.

The sample holds many counts of this clone. The sequenced fragment ends 3 residues before the CDR3 boundary, so the rest is inferred from the germline J gene. This sequence joins TRBV10-3 and TRBJ2-7; 11 positions agree with TRBD1. This CDR3 spans 14 amino acids. Germline loops: CDR1 ENHRY, CDR2 SYGVKD. Losses at the gene ends were 5 bases for V and 3 bases for J; bases not matched to a gene: 3. CDR3 region: CAISSGTGGYEQYF. The CDR3 bases that were read are TGTGCCATCAGTTCCGGGACAGGGGGCTACGAG.

This clone was recorded at least ten times. The read ends 3 residues before the CDR3 terminus; that terminus is restored from the germline J gene. The chain employs TRBV7-9 and TRBJ1-4; D is uncertain. V lost 4 bases and J 10 bases, leaving 10 bases between the germline ends. From germline, CDR1 is SEHNR and CDR2 FQNEAQ (reference sequence). This CDR3 contains 12 residues. CDR3 region: CASSSTDGKLFF. The DNA read from the CDR3 is TGTGCCAGCAGCTCTACAGACGGAAAA.

As regards this clone: The CDR3 extends 3 residues past the end of the read, so its final part is completed from the germline J gene. The chain recombines TRBV29-1 with TRBJ2-1; D possibly corresponds to TRBD1 (6 bases). The CDR3 runs to 16 residues. Between the trimmed V and J ends, which lost 6 bases and 6 bases, there was a span of 24 bases. Germline V gene data show CDR1 as SQVTM and CDR2 as ANQGSEA. The CDR3 bases that were read are TGCAGCGTCCCAAACCCAGGGGCTGGAAGGTCCAATGAG. This encodes CSVPNPGAGRSNE. The full CDR3 reads CSVPNPGAGRSNEQFF.

This clone has just a few counts. The read ends 3 residues shy of where the CDR3 ends; the end is completed using the germline J gene. The genes are TRBV2 and TRBJ1-4; perhaps TRBD1 as D (5 bases). In germline, CDR1 is SNHLY, CDR2 FYNNEI. The CDR3 is made up of 13 amino acids. The V end lost 7 bases, the J end lost 2 bases, and 8 bases lay between the germline ends. The sequenced CDR3 bases are TGTGCCAGCACAGGGCCCACTAATGAAAAA. Translating it yields CASTGPTNEK. The entire CDR3 protein is CASTGPTNEKLFF.

This clone was observed at least ten times. The CDR3 end falls 3 residues outside the read, so it is completed with the germline J gene. The chain couples TRBV19 to TRBJ2-3, with TRBD2 matching 9 bases. Germline V gene sequence: CDR1 LNHDA, CDR2 SQIVND (reference sequence). V lost 4 bases to trimming and J lost 0 bases; unmatched junction nucleotides: 2. The CDR3 extends over 15 amino acids. The CDR3 DNA, read in part, is TGTGCCAGTAGTACTGGACTAGCGAGCACAGATACG. Encoded protein: CASSTGLASTDT. The complete CDR3 protein is CASSTGLASTDTQYF.

This clone has more than one count but fewer than ten. CDR3 bases read: TGTGCCAGTAGTATGGGGCGGAACTACAATGAG. Amino acids: CASSMGRNYNE. The whole CDR3 protein reads CASSMGRNYNEQFF. The rearrangement uses TRBV19 and TRBJ2-1, with a tentative D call TRBD1 (5 bases). The CDR3 end falls 3 residues outside the read, so it is completed with the germline J gene. This CDR3 comprises 14 residues. The germline V and J ends were trimmed by 3 bases and 3 bases, with 9 bases remaining between them. Looked up from germline, CDR1 is LNHDA and CDR2 is SQIVND (reference sequence).

As for this clone: The read comes to an end 3 residues before the CDR3 does, leaving the germline J gene to fill in the end. This chain links TRBV19 with TRBJ2-3; 8 nucleotides agree with TRBD1. CDR1 LNHDA and CDR2 SQIVND come from the germline V gene (reference sequence). The CDR3 extends over 14 amino acids. V shed 10 bases and J 2 bases; nucleotides not matched to a gene: 8. The sequenced part of the CDR3 DNA is TGTGCCACCTCCGGGACAGGCTACACAGATACG. The encoded protein is CATSGTGYTDT. The CDR3 in its entirety is CATSGTGYTDTQYF.

This clone was detected many times. The sequence runs out 3 residues before the end of the CDR3; the remainder is reconstructed from the germline J gene. This chain links TRBV6-2 or TRBV6-3 with TRBJ2-1, with D possibly TRBD1 on 5 matching bases. The CDR3 contains 13 residues. Trimming pared 0 bases from V and 9 bases from J, leaving 9 bases between. CDR1 MNHEY and CDR2 SVGEGT come from the germline V gene. The sequenced CDR3 bases are TGTGCCAGCAGTTACTCCAGGGCTAGTGAG. Its protein product is CASSYSRASE. The full-length CDR3 reads as CASSYSRASEQFF.

This clone was seen a handful of times. The read comes to an end 3 residues before the CDR3 does, leaving the germline J gene to fill in the end. V is TRBV6-2 or TRBV6-3 and J is TRBJ2-5; tentative D call: TRBD2 (5 bases). Germline loops: CDR1 MNHEY, CDR2 SVGEGT. Trimming shortened V by 3 bases and J by 1 base, and 9 bases separated the two germline ends. The CDR3 runs to 14 residues. The sequenced part of the CDR3 DNA is TGTGCCAGCAGTTATCCGGGGATCCAAGAGACC. Translating gives CASSYPGIQET. The full CDR3 protein reads CASSYPGIQETQYF.

With respect to this clone: Read sequence stops 3 residues before the CDR3 end, and the germline J gene provides the missing end. This sequence joins TRBV18 and TRBJ2-7; 10 bases agree with TRBD2. V shed 4 bases and J 1 base; nucleotides not matched to a gene: 19. CDR1 and CDR2 from the germline V gene are KGHSH and LQKENI. The CDR3 length is 20 residues. CDR3 bases read: TGTGCCAGCTCACTGCAGGGGGAACTAGCGGGAATCATCCCGTCCTACGAG. Protein sequence: CASSLQGELAGIIPSYE. The complete CDR3 protein is CASSLQGELAGIIPSYEQYF. Combining the CDR3 with reference TRBV18 and TRBJ2-7 gives the whole variable domain NAGVMQNPRHLVRRRGQEARLRCSPMKGHSHVYWYRQLPEEGLKFMVYLQKENIIDESGMPKERFSAEFPKEGPSILRIQQVVRGDSAAYFCASSLQGELAGIIPSYEQYFGPGTRLTVT.

This clone was detected many times. The CDR3 end lies 3 residues beyond the end of the read and is filled in from the germline J gene. This sequence joins TRBV11-2 and TRBJ1-5, with D uncertain. Germline assignment: CDR1 SGHAT and CDR2 FQNNGV. V lost 6 bases, J lost 0 bases, and 6 bases lay in between. The CDR3 has 13 amino acids. CDR3 protein: CASSSNSNQPQHF. The CDR3 bases that were read are TGTGCCAGCAGTTCCAATAGCAATCAGCCC.

This clone was recorded many times. The CDR3 DNA, read in part, is TGTGCCAGTAGGGACAGGGGTATAAGCAATCAGCCC. Protein product: CASRDRGISNQP. The whole CDR3 sequence reads CASRDRGISNQPQHF. The J gene is TRBJ1-5, the V gene TRBV19; 9 nucleotides match TRBD1. The missing CDR3 end, 3 residues past where the read stops, is filled in from the germline J gene. The CDR3 is 15 amino acids. V lost 6 bases to trimming and J lost 1 base; unmatched junction nucleotides: 4. Germline CDR1 reads LNHDA; CDR2 reads SQIVND (reference sequence). The full variable domain, completed using reference TRBV19 and TRBJ1-5, is DGGITQSPKYLFRKEGQNVTLSCEQNLNHDAMYWYRQDPGQGLRLIYYSQIVNDFQKGDIAEGYSVSREKKESFPLTVTSAQKNPTAFYLCASRDRGISNQPQHFGDGTRLSIL.

This clone was found many times. The sequence runs out 3 residues before the end of the CDR3; the remainder is reconstructed from the germline J gene. The chain is built from TRBV5-1 and TRBJ2-3, with D possibly matching TRBD2 (6 bases). CDR3 length: 17 residues. Germline lookup yields CDR1 SGHRS and CDR2 YFSETQ. The ends were cut back, 4 bases at V and 1 base at J, with 19 bases in the middle. The DNA read from the CDR3 is TGCGCCAGCAGCCTGTCGAAAGGAGGGCGGGGCACAGATACG. This encodes CASSLSKGGRGTDT. The full-length CDR3 reads as CASSLSKGGRGTDTQYF.

This clone was found a few times. CDR3 in amino acids: CASSYPGTGGAFF. CDR3 bases read: TGTGCCAGCAGCTATCCTGGGACAGGGGGA. The chain is built from TRBV7-9 and TRBJ1-1, with 11 bases fitting TRBD1. Read data end 3 residues before the CDR3 end; the end is taken from the germline J gene. The CDR3 runs 13 residues. CDR1 is SEHNR, CDR2 FQNEAQ, per germline (reference sequence).

This clone was counted at least ten times. The DNA ends 3 residues before the CDR3 does, and the rest of the CDR3 is filled in from the germline J gene. The chain couples TRBV29-1 to TRBJ2-4; 10 bases are shared with TRBD1. The J segment lost 2 bases and the V segment lost 3 bases, leaving 4 bases of the junction unmatched. CDR1 and CDR2 from the germline V gene are SQVTM and ANQGSEA. The CDR3 has 15 residues. CDR3 DNA, as far as it was read: TGCAGCGTTGAGGACAGGGGGTCTACCAAAAACATT. This codes for CSVEDRGSTKNI. The full CDR3 is CSVEDRGSTKNIQYF.

This clone was picked up many times. The CDR3 DNA, read in part, is TGTGCCAGCAGCCTTATGCAGGGTAGCTCACCC. This sequence encodes CASSLMQGSSP. The complete CDR3 protein is CASSLMQGSSPLHF. The J gene is TRBJ1-6, the V gene TRBV7-9, with D tentatively TRBD1 (5 bases). The CDR3 end is not reached by the read, which stops 3 residues before it; the germline J gene fills it in. The germline gives CDR1 SEHNR, CDR2 FQNEAQ (reference sequence). CDR3 length equals 14 residues. The V end lost 5 bases, the J end lost 10 bases, and 15 bases lay between the germline ends.

The sample holds many counts of this clone. Incomplete CDR3 DNA: TGTGCCTGGAGTGTAAACTTGTACAATGAG. It specifies CAWSVNLYNE. The full CDR3 reads CAWSVNLYNEQFF. This chain links TRBV30 with TRBJ2-1; unclear D gene. From the germline J gene comes the end of the CDR3, since the read stops 3 residues before it. The CDR3 spans 13 residues. Germline V gives CDR1 GTSNPN, CDR2 SVGIG (reference sequence). The ends were cut back, 0 bases at V and 4 bases at J, with 7 bases in the middle.

This clone was seen many times. The missing CDR3 end, 3 residues past where the read stops, is filled in from the germline J gene. The rearrangement links TRBV29-1 to TRBJ2-5; D is perhaps TRBD1 (5 bases). Germline assignment: CDR1 SQVTM and CDR2 ANQGSEA. V was shortened by 7 bases and J by 3 bases, with 15 bases between the two germline ends. This CDR3 contains 13 residues. The CDR3 bases that were read are TGCAGCGCAAAACCGGCAGGGAAAGAGACC. This sequence encodes CSAKPAGKET. The whole CDR3 protein is CSAKPAGKETQYF.

A few counts support this clone. Read coverage stops 3 residues before the CDR3 terminus; the germline J gene supplies the remainder. The chain is built from TRBV10-1 and TRBJ2-1; 7 nucleotides line up with TRBD1. This CDR3 is built from 13 residues. V dropped 5 bases and J dropped 9; count of bases not matched to a gene: 7. Germline V lookup: CDR1 WNHNN, CDR2 SYGVQD (reference sequence). Partial CDR3 DNA: TGCGCCAGCAGTAGCGTCAACAGGGGTGAG. Translation gives CASSSVNRGE. The whole CDR3 sequence is CASSSVNRGEQFF.

This clone is medium-sized by share. With the read ending 3 residues before the CDR3 end, the germline J gene is used to fill in that end. The V call is TRBV20-1, the J call TRBJ1-2, with D unclear. The CDR3 length is 13 residues. V was clipped by 0 bases and J by 4 bases, with 9 bases between them. Germline lookup yields CDR1 DFQATT and CDR2 SNEGSKA (reference sequence). The chain's CDR3 is CSARDDLVYGYTF. CDR3 bases read: TGCAGTGCTAGAGATGATCTAGTCTATGGC.